The 23 T cell receptor beta chains given below trace back to one sample, sequenced in a study of beta chain features in type 1 diabetes. Study conclusions and caveats: Type 1 diabetes patients had moderately but significantly shorter TCRB CDR3s in all four CD4+ subsets.

Their target antigens are unknown. The whole isolated RNA underwent reverse transcription, so sequencing captured expressed TCRB transcripts. Clones were sequenced by immunoSEQ multiplex PCR, and TCRdb holds only the in-frame ones, with some missing. Of 130,000 to 150,000 clones in the sample, approximately 13% were seen once. Source material: central memory CD4+ T cells from blood. These receptors all come from a man aged 18 to 35 with type 1 diabetes.

J is TRBJ1-6 and V is TRBV13; TRBD1 aligns across 8 bases. V gave up 5 bases and J gave up 9 bases; unmatched junction bases: 15. Looked up from germline, CDR1 is PRHDT and CDR2 is FYEKMQ (reference sequence). The CDR3 is made up of 17 amino acids. The CDR3 is CASSPPKPGTGRSPLHF. The DNA for the CDR3 is TGTGCCAGCAGCCCCCCGAAACCCGGGACAGGCCGTTCACCCCTCCACTTT. The full variable domain, completed using reference TRBV13 and TRBJ1-6, is AAGVIQSPRHLIKEKRETATLKCYPIPRHDTVYWYQQGPGQDPQFLISFYEKMQSDKGSIPDRFSAQQFSDYHSELNMSSLELGDSALYFCASSPPKPGTGRSPLHFGNGTRLTVT.

CDR3 sequence reads: CASSEAGGRFAEQFF. The CDR3, as DNA: TGTGCCAGCAGTGAAGCGGGGGGCCGGTTTGCCGAGCAGTTCTTC. This rearrangement joins TRBV6-1 to TRBJ2-1; D tentatively reads TRBD1 or TRBD2 (6 bases each). Germline CDR1 reads MNHNS; CDR2 reads SASEGT. This CDR3 is built from 15 residues. Trimming shortened V by 0 bases and J by 10 bases, and 16 bases separated the two germline ends.

As for this clone: The same CDR3 can be traced to other DNA sequences in this sample. The chain's CDR3 is CASSLGRETQYF. Here the CDR3 DNA reads TGTGCCAGCAGCTTAGGCCGGGAGACCCAGTACTTC. The rearrangement links TRBV11-3 to TRBJ2-5; the D is unclear. Germline assignment: CDR1 SGHNT and CDR2 YENEEA. The V end lost 1 base, the J end lost 5 bases, and 5 bases lay between the germline ends. The CDR3 has 12 residues.

The chain joins TRBV27 to TRBJ2-1; 12 bases agree with TRBD2. CDR1 and CDR2 from the germline V gene are MNHEY and SMNVEV (reference sequence). The length of the CDR3 is 16 residues. J gave up 5 bases and V 7 bases, and 9 bases lay outside the gene matches. CDR3 amino acids: CASTKLRTSGDNEQFF. The CDR3, as DNA: TGTGCCAGCACTAAGCTCCGGACTAGCGGGGACAATGAGCAGTTCTTC.

The rearrangement uses TRBV4-1 and TRBJ1-6; TRBD1 agrees at 8 bases. The CDR3 covers 14 residues. Per germline, CDR1 MGHRA and CDR2 YSYEKL. V was clipped by 4 bases and J by 10 bases; unmatched bases: 6. CDR3 coding DNA: TGCGCCAGCAGCCCCGACAGGGGTGGATCACCCCTCCACTTT. Amino acids: CASSPDRGGSPLHF.

The chain links TRBV10-3 to TRBJ1-2; 9 bases map to TRBD1. The CDR3 consists of 13 residues. Per the germline V gene, CDR1 is ENHRY and CDR2 is SYGVKD. Trimming removed 8 bases from V and 7 bases from J; junction bases left unmatched: 8. The CDR3 nucleotides are TGTGCCATCGGCGGGGACAGGGATCTTGGCTACACCTTC. Residues: CAIGGDRDLGYTF.

This clone came up a few times. This rearrangement joins TRBV5-1 to TRBJ1-2; 8 positions match TRBD1. CDR3 size: 13 residues. Looked up from germline, CDR1 is SGHRS and CDR2 is YFSETQ. V was clipped by 1 base and J by 6 bases; unmatched bases: 2. CDR3 nucleotides: TGCGCCAGCAGCTTGTTGGGACAGGATGGCTACACCTTC. Translating gives CASSLLGQDGYTF.

The chain carries TRBV28 and TRBJ2-7; possibly TRBD1 for D (6 bases). Germline values: CDR1 MDHEN, CDR2 SYDVKM. There are 18 residues in the CDR3. V lost 6 bases and J 0 bases, leaving 24 bases between the germline ends. CDR3 residues: CASSELPQGHPSSYEQYF. The CDR3 region has the DNA TGTGCCAGCAGCGAACTACCCCAGGGACACCCAAGCTCCTACGAGCAGTACTTC. The full variable domain, its missing parts supplied by reference TRBV28 and TRBJ2-7, is DVKVTQSSRYLVKRTGEKVFLECVQDMDHENMFWYRQDPGLGLRLIYFSYDVKMKEKGDIPEGYSVSREKKERFSLILESASTNQTSMYLCASSELPQGHPSSYEQYFGPGTRLTVT.

The chain has TRBV27 and TRBJ1-6; D may be TRBD1 (6 bases). Germline V CDR1 and CDR2: MNHEY, SMNVEV (reference sequence). The CDR3 sequence is 18 residues long. V dropped 2 bases and J dropped 0 bases, with 14 bases sitting between them. CDR3: CASSLRSDRSSYNSPLHF. For the CDR3, the DNA is TGTGCCAGCAGTTTACGTTCGGACAGAAGCTCCTATAATTCACCCCTCCACTTT.

CDR3 sequence reads: CASSQDGLTPLYSNQPQHF. The CDR3 coding sequence is TGCGCCAGCAGCCAAGATGGTCTCACGCCGCTGTATAGCAATCAGCCCCAGCATTTT. The chain carries TRBV4-1 and TRBJ1-5; D remains ambiguous. The ends were cut back, 0 bases at V and 0 bases at J, with 18 bases in the middle. Germline CDR1 and CDR2: MGHRA and YSYEKL. The CDR3 covers 19 residues.

This clone was recorded a few times. The rearrangement uses TRBV7-9 and TRBJ2-1; 7 bases agree with TRBD2. J gave up 6 bases and V 7 bases, and 9 bases lay outside the gene matches. The CDR3 runs 14 residues. Germline V lookup: CDR1 SEHNR, CDR2 FQNEAQ (reference sequence). The DNA of the CDR3 is TGTGCCAGCACTTTGGGGCGGGGGACCAATGAGCAGTTCTTC. It specifies CASTLGRGTNEQFF.

The chain combines TRBV9 with TRBJ2-3; D not certain. V was trimmed by 0 bases and J by 5 bases, leaving 4 bases between them. The CDR3 loop spans 12 amino acids. CDR1 SGDLS and CDR2 YYNGEE come from the germline V gene. The CDR3 loop is CASSVVEDTQYF. The DNA of the CDR3 is TGTGCCAGCAGCGTAGTTGAAGATACGCAGTATTTT.

This sequence joins TRBV7-9 and TRBJ2-7, with D perhaps TRBD1 or TRBD2 (5 bases each). This CDR3 has 17 amino acids. V was shortened by 4 bases and J by 0 bases, with 19 bases between the two germline ends. CDR1 and CDR2 (germline): SEHNR, FQNEAQ (reference sequence). The CDR3 loop is CASSSALGTPISYEQYF. The CDR3 DNA is TGTGCCAGCAGCTCAGCTCTAGGGACGCCTATCTCCTACGAGCAGTACTTC.

This clone was seen a few times. The CDR3 DNA sequence: TGTGCCAGCAGTGCGGGACAGGGGGTGGGGGACGAGCAGTACTTC. Encoded protein: CASSAGQGVGDEQYF. This chain links TRBV25-1 with TRBJ2-7; TRBD1 matches at 11 bases. CDR3 length: 15 residues. Germline V lookup: CDR1 MGHDK, CDR2 SYGVNS. The trim removed 4 bases at V and 5 bases at J, leaving 7 bases unmatched.

This clone was found a few times. CDR3 sequence: CASSLRQTQETQYF. The CDR3 DNA follows: TGTGCCAGCAGCTTACGGCAGACCCAAGAGACCCAGTACTTC. The gene calls are TRBV7-8 and TRBJ2-5; D is uncertain. The CDR3 is made up of 14 amino acids. Germline V lookup: CDR1 SGHVS, CDR2 FQNEAQ. V lost 2 bases to trimming and J lost 1 base, with 8 bases between them. Supplemented by reference TRBV7-8 and TRBJ2-5, the full variable domain reads GAGVSQSPRYKVAKRGQDVALRCDPISGHVSLFWYQQALGQGPEFLTYFQNEAQLDKSGLPSDRFFAERPEGSVSTLKIQRTQQEDSAVYLCASSLRQTQETQYFGPGTRLLVL.

This clone was counted a few times. The chain links TRBV5-4 to TRBJ2-3; D might be TRBD1 (5 bases). Trimming pared 4 bases from V and 5 bases from J, leaving 17 bases between. The CDR3 contains 15 residues. Germline loops: CDR1 SGHNT, CDR2 YYREEE (reference sequence). The CDR3 DNA sequence: TGTGCCAGCAGCCCTGACAGTGATTGGATAGATACGCAGTATTTT. Protein: CASSPDSDWIDTQYF.

The chain combines TRBV7-9 with TRBJ1-2, with D unresolved. The germline V gene has CDR1 SEHNR and CDR2 FQNEAQ (reference sequence). Trimming pared 5 bases from V and 7 bases from J, leaving 26 bases between. This CDR3 region has 17 residues. In DNA form, the CDR3 reads TGTGCCAGCAGCCCCCGTGGGGTACAGAGAATATTGGGTGGCTACACCTTC. Translated, it gives CASSPRGVQRILGGYTF. The whole variable domain, filled in from reference TRBV7-9 and TRBJ1-2, reads DTGVSQNPRHKITKRGQNVTFRCDPISEHNRLYWYRQTLGQGPEFLTYFQNEAQLEKSRLLSDRFSAERPKGSFSTLEIQRTEQGDSAMYLCASSPRGVQRILGGYTFGSGTRLTVV.

The chain couples TRBV5-6 to TRBJ2-4; 7 bases are shared with TRBD1. Germline CDR1 reads SGHDT; CDR2 reads YYEEEE. The V and J ends lost 0 bases and 5 bases, in that order; junction bases with no gene match: 2. CDR3 size: 14 residues. CDR3 coding DNA: TGTGCCAGCAGCTTGGCCGGGACAGAAAACATTCAGTACTTC. Its translation is CASSLAGTENIQYF. The full variable domain, completed using reference TRBV5-6 and TRBJ2-4, is DAGVTQSPTHLIKTRGQQVTLRCSPKSGHDTVSWYQQALGQGPQFIFQYYEEEERQRGNFPDRFSGHQFPNYSSELNVNALLLGDSALYLCASSLAGTENIQYFGAGTRLSVL.

This chain's CDR3 is CASSTVVREAFF. As DNA, the CDR3 is TGTGCCAGCAGTACAGTTGTAAGGGAAGCTTTCTTT. The chain links TRBV28 to TRBJ1-1; D is uncertain. Germline CDR1 MDHEN, CDR2 SYDVKM. The CDR3 totals 12 residues. V was trimmed by 5 bases and J by 8 bases, leaving 12 bases between them.

V gene TRBV6-1 combines with J gene TRBJ2-7; D is possibly TRBD1 or TRBD2 (5 bases each). The V and J ends lost 1 base and 0 bases respectively, with 7 bases between them. The CDR3 consists of 14 residues. Per the germline V gene, CDR1 is MNHNS and CDR2 is SASEGT. The CDR3 nucleotides read TGTGCCAGCAGTGAAGTTGGGGGCTCCTACGAGCAGTACTTC. Its protein product is CASSEVGGSYEQYF.

Written as DNA, the CDR3 is TGTGCCAGCAGTAGGGACCGAAATCAAGAGACCCAGTACTTC. Amino acids: CASSRDRNQETQYF. This chain links TRBV2 with TRBJ2-5; possibly TRBD1 or TRBD2 for D (5 bases each). Trimming took off 5 bases at V and 2 bases at J, with 12 bases between the two ends. Germline V gene lookup returns CDR1 SNHLY and CDR2 FYNNEI. This CDR3 spans 14 amino acids. Full variable domain (outside the CDR3, taken from reference TRBV2 and TRBJ2-5): EPEVTQTPSHQVTQMGQEVILRCVPISNHLYFYWYRQILGQKVEFLVSFYNNEISEKSEIFDDQFSVERPDGSNFTLKIRSTKLEDSAMYFCASSRDRNQETQYFGPGTRLLVL.

V gene TRBV27 combines with J gene TRBJ2-2, with TRBD1 matching over 8 bases. Germline loops: CDR1 MNHEY, CDR2 SMNVEV (reference sequence). The ends lost 2 bases at V and 1 base at J; junction bases unmatched: 6. The CDR3 spans 17 residues. CDR3: CASSLGGGQGNTGELFF. The CDR3 nucleotides are TGTGCCAGCAGTTTAGGTGGTGGACAGGGGAACACCGGGGAGCTGTTTTTT.

The chain combines TRBV15 with TRBJ1-3; 10 nucleotides agree with TRBD1. The germline V gene has CDR1 LNHNV and CDR2 YYDKDF (reference sequence). Trimming took 1 base from V and 0 from J; bases not matched to a gene: 3. The CDR3 length is 17 residues. CDR3: CATSRGRTGGSGNTIYF. The CDR3 DNA reads TGTGCCACCAGCAGAGGTCGGACAGGGGGCTCTGGAAACACCATATATTTT.